Presented here are 6 T cell receptor beta chains from one specimen sequenced in a study of blood T cells in healthy people across ages. For the second PCR, which ran for 7 to 11 cycles, a sample-barcoded 5' primer and a J-beta primer mix were used. A single record per CDR3 protein comes from TCRdb applying MiXCR to the 5' RACE reads. The repertoire holds about 680,000 distinct CDR3 sequences, approximately 49% seen once, with around a third in the top ten. Sequencing input: blood. These receptors were obtained from a woman aged 60-75 years in good health.

This clonotype has a handful of counts. The chain uses TRBV20-1 and TRBJ2-3, with 15 bases lining up with TRBD2. The CDR3 length is 18 residues. J gave up 4 bases and V 5 bases, and 13 bases lay outside the gene matches. Germline V lookup: CDR1 DFQATT, CDR2 SNEGSKA (reference sequence). The CDR3 here is CSALGTSGRSKWADTQYF. For the CDR3, the DNA is TGCAGTGCTCTCGGGACTAGCGGGAGGAGTAAATGGGCAGATACGCAGTATTTT.

The rearrangement joins TRBV7-9 to TRBJ2-1; unclear D gene. CDR1 is SEHNR and CDR2 is FQNEAQ in the germline V gene (reference sequence). The CDR3 extends over 13 amino acids. V was pared by 4 bases and J by 4 bases, with 8 bases between. DNA of the CDR3: TGTGCCAGCAGCTCCCGCACGTACAATGAGCAGTTCTTC. Protein product: CASSSRTYNEQFF.

This clonotype has a handful of counts. The chain joins TRBV28 to TRBJ2-3; TRBD2 matches 11 bases. The germline V gene encodes CDR1 MDHEN and CDR2 SYDVKM. After removal of 8 bases from V and 2 bases from J, the junction contained 3 bases not matched to a gene. This CDR3 comprises 14 residues. This CDR3 is CASWTSGFTDTQYF. The CDR3 nucleotides read TGTGCCAGCTGGACTAGCGGGTTCACAGATACGCAGTATTTT.

This clonotype was counted a single time. The CDR3 DNA follows: TGCAGCGTTGAAGACGAAGCTTTCTTT. Its protein is CSVEDEAFF. This sequence joins TRBV29-1 and TRBJ1-1; D is unresolved. CDR1 SQVTM and CDR2 ANQGSEA come from the germline V gene. V lost 0 bases and J 8 bases, leaving 1 base between the germline ends. There are 9 residues in the CDR3.

V is TRBV7-2 and J is TRBJ2-7; the match to TRBD2 covers 7 bases. The CDR3 consists of 16 residues. V was clipped by 3 bases and J by 3 bases; unmatched bases: 11. Germline CDR1 and CDR2: SGHTA and FQGNSA. In DNA, the CDR3 is TGTGCCAGCAGCTTGACCCGGGACTACTTTTACTACGAGCAGTACTTC. It specifies CASSLTRDYFYYEQYF. Supplemented by reference TRBV7-2 and TRBJ2-7, the full variable domain reads GAGVSQSPSNKVTEKGKDVELRCDPISGHTALYWYRQSLGQGLEFLIYFQGNSAPDKSGLPSDRFSAERTGGSVSTLTIQRTQQEDSAVYLCASSLTRDYFYYEQYFGPGTRLTVT.

The V call is TRBV20-1, the J call TRBJ2-7, with TRBD1 matching 8 bases. The CDR3 is 14 amino acids. The germline V gene has CDR1 DFQATT and CDR2 SNEGSKA (reference sequence). The V segment lost 3 bases and the J segment 2 bases; nucleotides outside the gene matches: 6. The CDR3 protein is CSASSGTGAYEQYF. DNA of the CDR3: TGCAGTGCTAGCTCCGGGACAGGAGCCTACGAGCAGTACTTC.